This T cell receptor beta chain stems from a study of brain metastases from non-small cell lung cancer. Worth noting for this clone: At one boundary the junction diverges from the germline segment, which might be a read error.

Profiled with immunoSEQ multiplex PCR; TCRdb holds only in-frame clones, not every one. The table includes 1,500 to 2,000 clones, 90% to 95% detected once. The CDR3 extends over 15 amino acids. Germline V gene lookup returns CDR1 LGHDT and CDR2 YNNKEL (reference sequence). The material sequenced was tissue from a brain metastasis. This receptor was obtained from a donor aged 40 or over with non-small cell lung cancer. The genes are TRBV3-1 (or the pseudogene TRBV3-2) and TRBJ2-7, with D perhaps TRBD1 or TRBD2 (6 bases each). The CDR3 reads CASSQAGPRGHEQYF. DNA for the CDR3: TGTGCCAGCAGTCAAGCGGGCCCCAGGGGCCACGAGCAGTACTTC.